This T cell receptor (beta chain) was observed in a study of blood T cell repertoires in COVID-19. From germline, CDR1 is GTSNPN and CDR2 SVGIG (reference sequence). With V trimmed by 1 base and J by 6 bases, 23 bases remained unmatched. CDR3 size: 19 residues. TCRdb's copy holds only in-frame clones and misses some; the assay was immunoSEQ multiplex PCR. The table shows hundreds of thousands of clones, with around nine tenths occurring only once. Specimen: peripheral blood. This TCR was sampled from a man aged 35 to 55 with acute or convalescent COVID-19. V is TRBV30 and J is TRBJ2-5, with 7 positions matching TRBD1. CDR3 DNA sequence: TGTGCCTGGAGTGCCCCAAGGGGGCCTTCCTGGTTGGAGTTGAAGACCCAGTACTTC. Translation gives CAWSAPRGPSWLELKTQYF.